This T cell receptor (beta chain) was captured in a study of T cell responses to AZD1222 COVID-19 vaccine. The repertoire was sequenced with immunoSEQ multiplex PCR; TCRdb's copy has only in-frame clones and lacks some. The sample shows approximately 140,000 clones, roughly 92% of them seen only once. This CDR3 has 13 amino acids. Trimming shortened V by 5 bases and J by 0 bases, and 7 bases separated the two germline ends. CDR1 and CDR2 (germline): SGHNT, YENEEA. This receptor was taken from an adult who received the AZD1222 COVID-19 vaccine. The material sequenced was peripheral blood, taken 28 days after the second AZD1222 dose. The rearrangement links TRBV11-3 to TRBJ1-1; no definite D call. CDR3 protein: CASSPRVNTEAFF. The CDR3 DNA reads TGTGCCAGCAGCCCGAGGGTGAACACTGAAGCTTTCTTT.